The source of this T cell receptor (beta chain) is a study of Ad26.COV2.S vaccination and SARS-CoV-2 variants. The wider study: This donor came from the COV1001 trial of Ad26.COV2.S.

Treatment meaning: roughly 18 received Ad26.COV2.S at low or high dose, single or two shots; several received placebo; per-sample allocation not given. On day 63 after the first injection, vaccine and placebo recipients gave samples. CDR1 LGHDT and CDR2 YNNKEL come from the germline V gene (reference sequence). Trimming at V came to 0 bases and at J to 8 bases, leaving 8 bases not matched to a gene. The CDR3 has 16 amino acids. Sequencing was performed with immunoSEQ multiplex PCR; in TCRdb, only in-frame clones are kept and a portion is missing. The sample gives fewer than 500,000 clones, 90% of which show up once; roughly 3.9% is in the top ten.

The rearrangement uses TRBV3-1 (or the pseudogene TRBV3-2) and TRBJ2-1; 9 positions agree with TRBD2. This TCR was sampled from a person aged 18 to 65 who received the Ad26.COV2.S COVID-19 vaccine or a placebo. The sequences come from peripheral blood, collected in a trial of Ad26.COV2.S vaccine versus placebo. The CDR3 DNA sequence: TGTGCCAGCAGCCAAGATTGGGGTAGCGGGAGCGATGAGCAGTTCTTC. Amino acid sequence: CASSQDWGSGSDEQFF.